Listed below are T cell receptor beta chains from one sample, sequenced in a study of T cells of healthy individuals. MiXCR was run by TCRdb on the 5' RACE reads, yielding one entry per CDR3 protein. The data hold about 96,000 distinct CDR3 sequences, with approximately 16% observed a single time. The receptors originated from a human donor in good health. Both conserved end residues are part of each CDR3. A D gene is named only where the DNA matches it firmly.

TRBJ2-2 TRBV6-2/TRBV6-3 NA CASSSLVSRTGELFF
TRBJ2-5 TRBV28 NA CASSPLEGGLKETQYF
TRBJ2-5 TRBV7-9 TRBD2 CASSSWTSGLETQYF
TRBJ2-6 TRBV4-2 NA CASSQGLSVSGANVLTF
TRBJ1-5 TRBV27 NA CASSLYSLSNQPQHF
TRBJ2-3 TRBV27 TRBD2 CASSILLAGGIADTQYF
TRBJ1-5 TRBV12-3/TRBV12-4 NA CASSLSAGSNQPQHF
TRBJ2-7 TRBV21-1 NA CASSKVDRMSAYEQYF
TRBJ2-1 TRBV4-1 NA CASSQVDIISYNEQFF
TRBJ2-4 TRBV6-5 NA CASSYSTTPGAAKNIQYF
TRBJ1-2 TRBV11-1 TRBD1 CASSSGQGNYGYTF
TRBJ1-4 TRBV29-1 TRBD1 CSVAGGPTEPTNEKLFF
TRBJ2-2 TRBV4-3 TRBD2 CASSQDTQRGVTGELFF
TRBJ2-2 TRBV11-3 NA CASSFSSGELFF
TRBJ2-5 TRBV5-1 NA CASSLRQGTQETQYF
TRBJ2-7 TRBV24-1 NA CATSDCYRGLGYRHEQYF
TRBJ2-7 TRBV5-6 NA CASSIRTALAYEQYF
TRBJ1-1 TRBV9 NA CASSVGTPKNTEAFF
TRBJ1-5 TRBV6-2/TRBV6-3 NA CASSYGASNQPQHF
TRBJ2-7 TRBV14 NA CASSQDRLAAGRNEQYF
TRBJ2-2 TRBV27 TRBD2 CASPRLAGGHGELFF
TRBJ2-5 TRBV6-5 NA CASSSTGPQETQYF
TRBJ2-3 TRBV7-8 NA CASSLGTRDTQYF
TRBJ2-2 TRBV2 NA CASSPGATGELFF
TRBJ2-2 TRBV28 NA CASSLLGELFF
TRBJ1-5 TRBV5-1 TRBD1 CASSLRTGGQPQHF
TRBJ2-2 TRBV6-5 NA CASSVGGGTGELFF
TRBJ2-7 TRBV20-1 NA CSAKLASYEQYF
TRBJ2-3 TRBV27 NA CASSFYRGTDTQYF
TRBJ2-5 TRBV3-1 TRBD2 CASSCAPSTSGWEETQYF
TRBJ2-5 TRBV7-3 NA CASSFTRGETQYF
TRBJ2-2 TRBV5-1 TRBD1 CASRPDRAPGELFF
TRBJ1-5 TRBV20-1 NA CSARRGQPQHF
TRBJ2-7 TRBV7-2 NA CASSQVAETYEQYF
TRBJ2-7 TRBV6-1 TRBD1 CASSARTGRYEQYF
TRBJ1-2 TRBV11-2 NA CASSPQVDNPYGYTF
TRBJ1-5 TRBV19 NA CASSRQFNQPQHF
TRBJ1-2 TRBV5-1 TRBD1 CASSSPGQGTNGYTF
TRBJ1-1 TRBV19 NA CASSYLGPGASSEAFF